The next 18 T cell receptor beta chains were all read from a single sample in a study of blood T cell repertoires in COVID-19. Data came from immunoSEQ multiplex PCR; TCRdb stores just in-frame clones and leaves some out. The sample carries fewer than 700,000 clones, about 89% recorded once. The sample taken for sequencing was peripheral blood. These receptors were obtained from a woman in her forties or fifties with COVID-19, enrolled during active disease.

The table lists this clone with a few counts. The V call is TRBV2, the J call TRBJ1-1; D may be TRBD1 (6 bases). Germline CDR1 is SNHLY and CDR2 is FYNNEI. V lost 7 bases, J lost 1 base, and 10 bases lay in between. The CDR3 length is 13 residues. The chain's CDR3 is CASTLDRNTEAFF. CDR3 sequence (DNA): TGTGCCAGCACCTTGGACAGGAACACTGAAGCTTTCTTT.

CDR3 sequence reads: CASTRGGVYEKLFF. The CDR3 DNA is TGTGCCAGCACACGGGGAGGTGTATATGAAAAACTGTTTTTT. The rearrangement uses TRBV2 and TRBJ1-4; no clear D gene. The CDR3 runs 14 residues. Looked up from germline, CDR1 is SNHLY and CDR2 is FYNNEI. V lost 7 bases and J lost 6, with 15 bases in between.

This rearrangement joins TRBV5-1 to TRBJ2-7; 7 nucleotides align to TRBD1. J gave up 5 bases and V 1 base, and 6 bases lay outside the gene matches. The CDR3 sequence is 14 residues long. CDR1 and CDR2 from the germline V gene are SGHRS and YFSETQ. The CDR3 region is CASSLTGVIDEQYF. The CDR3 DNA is TGCGCCAGCAGCTTGACAGGGGTAATCGACGAGCAGTACTTC.

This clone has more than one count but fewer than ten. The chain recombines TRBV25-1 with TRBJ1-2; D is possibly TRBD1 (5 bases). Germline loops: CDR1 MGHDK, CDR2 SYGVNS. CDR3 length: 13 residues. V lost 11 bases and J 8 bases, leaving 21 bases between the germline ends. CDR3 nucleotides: TGTGCCGTCCGGCAAGGGGATCTCTACGGCTACACCTTC. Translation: CAVRQGDLYGYTF.

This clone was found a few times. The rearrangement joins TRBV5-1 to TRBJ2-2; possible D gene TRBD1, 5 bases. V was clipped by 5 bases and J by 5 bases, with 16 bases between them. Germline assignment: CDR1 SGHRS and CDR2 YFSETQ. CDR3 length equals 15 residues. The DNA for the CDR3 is TGCGCCAGCAGTATTTCAGGGTTCAAGACCGGGGAGCTGTTTTTT. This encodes CASSISGFKTGELFF.

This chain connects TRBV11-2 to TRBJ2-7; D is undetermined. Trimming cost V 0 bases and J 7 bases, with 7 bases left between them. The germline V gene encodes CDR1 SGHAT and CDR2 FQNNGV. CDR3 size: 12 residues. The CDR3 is CASSLDPGEQYF. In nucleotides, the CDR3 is TGTGCCAGCAGCTTAGACCCCGGGGAGCAGTACTTC.

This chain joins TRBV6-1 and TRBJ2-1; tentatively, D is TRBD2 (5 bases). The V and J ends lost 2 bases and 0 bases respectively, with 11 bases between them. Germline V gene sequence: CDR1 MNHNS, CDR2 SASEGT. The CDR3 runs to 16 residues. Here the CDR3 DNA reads TGTGCCAGCAGTGAACAGCTGGGGAGCTCCTACAATGAGCAGTTCTTC. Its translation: CASSEQLGSSYNEQFF.

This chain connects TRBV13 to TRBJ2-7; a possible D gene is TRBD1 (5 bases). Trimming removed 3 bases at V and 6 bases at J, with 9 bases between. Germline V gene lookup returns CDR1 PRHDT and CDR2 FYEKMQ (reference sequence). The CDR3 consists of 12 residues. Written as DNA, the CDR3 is TGTGCCAGCAGCTTGGGCAGGGCCGAGCAGTACTTC. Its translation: CASSLGRAEQYF. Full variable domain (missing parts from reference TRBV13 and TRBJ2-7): AAGVIQSPRHLIKEKRETATLKCYPIPRHDTVYWYQQGPGQDPQFLISFYEKMQSDKGSIPDRFSAQQFSDYHSELNMSSLELGDSALYFCASSLGRAEQYFGPGTRLTVT.

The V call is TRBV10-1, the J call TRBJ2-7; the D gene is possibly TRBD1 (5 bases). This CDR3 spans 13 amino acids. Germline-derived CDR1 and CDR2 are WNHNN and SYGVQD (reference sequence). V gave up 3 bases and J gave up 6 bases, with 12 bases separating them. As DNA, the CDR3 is TGCGCCAGCAGTGACCTTAGGGGTGGCGAGCAGTACTTC. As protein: CASSDLRGGEQYF.

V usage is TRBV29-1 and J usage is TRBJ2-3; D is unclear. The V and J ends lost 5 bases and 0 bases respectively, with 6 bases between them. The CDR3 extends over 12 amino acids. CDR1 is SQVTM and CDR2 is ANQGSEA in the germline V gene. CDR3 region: CSVLSSTDTQYF. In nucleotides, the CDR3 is TGCAGCGTTCTGTCCAGCACAGATACGCAGTATTTT.

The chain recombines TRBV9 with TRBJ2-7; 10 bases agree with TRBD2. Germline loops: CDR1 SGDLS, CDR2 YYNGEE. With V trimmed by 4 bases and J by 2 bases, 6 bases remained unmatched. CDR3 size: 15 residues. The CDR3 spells CASSRSGGDTYEQYF. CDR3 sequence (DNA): TGTGCCAGCAGCCGGAGCGGGGGGGATACCTACGAGCAGTACTTC.

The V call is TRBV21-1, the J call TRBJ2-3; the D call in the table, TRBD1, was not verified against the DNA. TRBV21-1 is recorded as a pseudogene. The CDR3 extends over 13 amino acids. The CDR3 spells CASSTLRQVSQYF. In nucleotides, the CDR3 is TGTGCCAGCAGCACCCTTCGACAGGTATCGCAGTATTTT.

The DNA for the CDR3 is TGCGCCAGCAGCTTGGACGGCACCGGGGAGCTGTTTTTT. Amino acids: CASSLDGTGELFF. J is TRBJ2-2 and V is TRBV5-1; D is unclear. Trimming removed 0 bases at V and 4 bases at J, with 4 bases between. CDR1 is SGHRS and CDR2 is YFSETQ in the germline V gene. This CDR3 spans 13 amino acids.

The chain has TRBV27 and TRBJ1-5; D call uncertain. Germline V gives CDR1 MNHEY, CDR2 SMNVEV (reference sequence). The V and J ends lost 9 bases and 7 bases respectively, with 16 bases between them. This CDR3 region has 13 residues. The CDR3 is CARTAGVIQPQHF. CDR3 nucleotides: TGTGCCAGGACCGCCGGGGTAATACAGCCCCAGCATTTT.

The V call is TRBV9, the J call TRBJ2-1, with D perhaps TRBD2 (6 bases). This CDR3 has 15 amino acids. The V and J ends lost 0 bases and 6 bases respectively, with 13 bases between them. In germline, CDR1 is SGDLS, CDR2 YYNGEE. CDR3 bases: TGTGCCAGCAGCGTAGGGGCTAGCGACTTCAATGAGCAGTTCTTC. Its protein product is CASSVGASDFNEQFF.

The CDR3 here is CASSPLGRPATGTEAFF. The CDR3 nucleotides read TGTGCCAGCAGCCCGCTAGGGAGACCCGCGACAGGTACTGAAGCTTTCTTT. The V gene is TRBV14, the J gene TRBJ1-1; D possibly corresponds to TRBD1 (6 bases). V gave up 4 bases and J gave up 5 bases, with 23 bases separating them. This CDR3 spans 17 amino acids. The germline V gene has CDR1 SGHDN and CDR2 FVKESK.

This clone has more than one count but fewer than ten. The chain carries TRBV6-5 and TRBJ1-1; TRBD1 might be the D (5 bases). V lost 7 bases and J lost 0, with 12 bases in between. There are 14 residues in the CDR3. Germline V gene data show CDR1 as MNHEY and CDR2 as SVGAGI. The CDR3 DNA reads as TGTGCCAGCACCTTGGACAACTTGAACACTGAAGCTTTCTTT. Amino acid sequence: CASTLDNLNTEAFF.

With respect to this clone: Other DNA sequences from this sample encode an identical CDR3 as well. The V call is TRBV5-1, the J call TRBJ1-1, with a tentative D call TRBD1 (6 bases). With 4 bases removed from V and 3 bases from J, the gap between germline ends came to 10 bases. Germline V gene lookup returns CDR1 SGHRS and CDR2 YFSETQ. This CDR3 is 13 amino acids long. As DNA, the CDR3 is TGCGCCAGCAGCATAGGGGGTGACACTGAAGCTTTCTTT. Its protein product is CASSIGGDTEAFF.